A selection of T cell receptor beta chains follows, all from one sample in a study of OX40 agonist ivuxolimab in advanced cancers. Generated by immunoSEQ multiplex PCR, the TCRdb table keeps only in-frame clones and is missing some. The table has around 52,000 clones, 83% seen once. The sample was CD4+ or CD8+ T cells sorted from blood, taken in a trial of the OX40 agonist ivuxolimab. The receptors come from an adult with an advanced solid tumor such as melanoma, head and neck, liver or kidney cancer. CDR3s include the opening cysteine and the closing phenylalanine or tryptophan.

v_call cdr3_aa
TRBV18 CASSPGLDSYEQYF
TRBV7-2 CASSPTGGRAGELFF
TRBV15 CATSSLTGGNIQYF
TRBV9 CASSVRNGANVLTF
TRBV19 CASSIPQADRRGYTF
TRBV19 CASSISGLQDTQYF
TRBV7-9 CASSLGQVYEQYF
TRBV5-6 CASSLARGNNEKLFF
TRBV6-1 CASTRGGGGGNTIYF
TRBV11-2 CASAGAYGYTF
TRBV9 CASSVGGQGYTGELFF
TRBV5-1 CASSPRGGSYNEQFF
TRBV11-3 CASSFRLAGRTGELFF
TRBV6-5 CASSPPSGGGKTQYF
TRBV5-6 CASSSQGAGGNTIYF
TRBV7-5 CASSLFGTAGNEQYF
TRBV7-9 CASSGDLFSPLHF
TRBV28 CASTFGQFSGRTHYEQYF
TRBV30 CAWSDSLGTDTQYF
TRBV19 CASSIGGAYEQYF
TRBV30 CAWNRDLNEKLFF
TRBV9 CASSPHLWTGAYNEQFF